One sample yielded the 5 T cell receptor beta chains listed below, sequenced in a study of blood T cell repertoires in COVID-19. TCRdb's table, derived via immunoSEQ multiplex PCR, lists solely in-frame clones and lacks some. Altogether approximately 300,000 clones are present, approximately 85% being singletons, with the ten largest covering 4.3%. Sequencing used PBMCs or T cells enriched from blood (not recorded which). The receptor set was obtained from a woman aged 25 to 39 who had recovered from COVID-19.

This clone was recorded once. The chain combines TRBV11-2 with TRBJ1-3; D is unresolved. V lost 0 bases to trimming and J lost 0 bases, with 18 bases between them. The CDR3 consists of 19 residues. Germline-derived CDR1 and CDR2 are SGHAT and FQNNGV. The DNA for the CDR3 is TGTGCCAGCAGCTTAGACTACGGAGGATACCTGAGCTCTGGAAACACCATATATTTT. Amino acid sequence: CASSLDYGGYLSSGNTIYF.

V and J are TRBV28 and TRBJ2-3; D remains unclear. The germline V and J ends were trimmed by 5 bases and 2 bases, with 14 bases remaining between them. CDR3 size: 15 residues. Germline values: CDR1 MDHEN, CDR2 SYDVKM. The CDR3 DNA follows: TGTGCCAGCAGTGCAAGCGTCGCCTACACAGATACGCAGTATTTT. This gives the protein CASSASVAYTDTQYF.

A single count supports this clone. The CDR3 reads CASSRGGGNYNEQFF. The DNA of the CDR3 is TGTGCCAGCAGCCGAGGGGGGGGGAACTACAATGAGCAGTTCTTC. This chain connects TRBV14 to TRBJ2-1, with D possibly being TRBD2 (7 bases). Per the germline V gene, CDR1 is SGHDN and CDR2 is FVKESK. The V end lost 4 bases, the J end lost 3 bases, and 13 bases lay between the germline ends. The length of the CDR3 is 15 residues.

This clone was observed at least ten times. The chain has TRBV30 and TRBJ2-7; TRBD2 aligns across 11 bases. V was pared by 5 bases and J by 5 bases, with 11 bases of the junction left unmatched. This CDR3 has 15 amino acids. Germline loops: CDR1 GTSNPN, CDR2 SVGIG (reference sequence). The CDR3 loop reads CAWAQGLADVDEQYF. Here the CDR3 DNA reads TGTGCCTGGGCCCAGGGACTAGCGGACGTGGACGAGCAGTACTTC.

The chain recombines TRBV27 with TRBJ1-1; TRBD1 is a possible D gene (6 bases). Germline V gene lookup returns CDR1 MNHEY and CDR2 SMNVEV (reference sequence). V lost 3 bases and J 7 bases, leaving 12 bases between the germline ends. The CDR3 is made up of 13 amino acids. The CDR3 protein is CASSFRGQSEAFF. The CDR3 DNA reads as TGTGCCAGCAGTTTCCGAGGACAGAGTGAAGCTTTCTTT.